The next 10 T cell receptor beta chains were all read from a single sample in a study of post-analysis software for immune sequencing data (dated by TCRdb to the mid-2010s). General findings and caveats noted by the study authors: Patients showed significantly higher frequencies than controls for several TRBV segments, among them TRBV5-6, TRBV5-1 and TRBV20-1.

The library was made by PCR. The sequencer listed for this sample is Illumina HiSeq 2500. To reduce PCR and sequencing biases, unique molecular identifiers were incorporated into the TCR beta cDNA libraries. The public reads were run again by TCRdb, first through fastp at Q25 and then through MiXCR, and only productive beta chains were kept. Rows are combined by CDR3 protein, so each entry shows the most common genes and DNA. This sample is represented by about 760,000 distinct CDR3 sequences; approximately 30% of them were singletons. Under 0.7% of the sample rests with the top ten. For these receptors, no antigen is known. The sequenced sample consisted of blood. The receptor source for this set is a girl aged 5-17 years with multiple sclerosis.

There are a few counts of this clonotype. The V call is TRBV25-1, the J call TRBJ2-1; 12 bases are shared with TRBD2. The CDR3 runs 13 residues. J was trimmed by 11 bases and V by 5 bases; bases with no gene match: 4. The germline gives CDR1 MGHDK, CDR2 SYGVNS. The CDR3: CASSTSGGPKQFF. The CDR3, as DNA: TGTGCCAGCAGTACTAGCGGGGGGCCGAAGCAGTTCTTC.

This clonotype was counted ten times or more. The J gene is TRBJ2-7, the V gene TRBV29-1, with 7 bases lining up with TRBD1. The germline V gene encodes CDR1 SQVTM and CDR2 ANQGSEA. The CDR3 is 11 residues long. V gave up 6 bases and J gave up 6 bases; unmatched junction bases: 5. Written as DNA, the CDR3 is TGCAGCGTCCGAGGGGGCAGCGAGCAGTACTTC. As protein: CSVRGGSEQYF.

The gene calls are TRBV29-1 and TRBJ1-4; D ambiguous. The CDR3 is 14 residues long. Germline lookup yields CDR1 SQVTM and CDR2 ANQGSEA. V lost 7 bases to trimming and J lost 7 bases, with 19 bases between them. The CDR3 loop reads CSAKARLGTEKLFF. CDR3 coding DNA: TGCAGCGCTAAAGCCCGTCTTGGCACTGAAAAACTGTTTTTT.

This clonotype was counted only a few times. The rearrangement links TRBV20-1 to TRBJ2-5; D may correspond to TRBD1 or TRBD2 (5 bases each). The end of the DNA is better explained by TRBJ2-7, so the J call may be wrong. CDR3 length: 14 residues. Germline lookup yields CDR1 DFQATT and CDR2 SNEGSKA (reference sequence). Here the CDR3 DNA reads TGCAGTGCCCCCTTCTCGAGGGGCGAAGGCGAGCAGTACTTC. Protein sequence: CSAPFSRGEGEQYF.

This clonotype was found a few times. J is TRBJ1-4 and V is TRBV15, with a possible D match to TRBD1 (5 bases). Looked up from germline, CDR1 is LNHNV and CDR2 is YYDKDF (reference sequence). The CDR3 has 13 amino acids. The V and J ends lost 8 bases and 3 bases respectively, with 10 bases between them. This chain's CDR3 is CATEGSANEKLFF. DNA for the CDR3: TGTGCCACCGAGGGGAGCGCTAATGAAAAACTGTTTTTT.

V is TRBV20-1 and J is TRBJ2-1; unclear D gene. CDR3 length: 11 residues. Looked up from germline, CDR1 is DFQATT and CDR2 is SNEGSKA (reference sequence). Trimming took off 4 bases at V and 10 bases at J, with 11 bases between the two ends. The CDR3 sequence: CSATSGAEQFF. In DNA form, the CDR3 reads TGCAGTGCTACTTCGGGCGCCGAGCAGTTCTTC.

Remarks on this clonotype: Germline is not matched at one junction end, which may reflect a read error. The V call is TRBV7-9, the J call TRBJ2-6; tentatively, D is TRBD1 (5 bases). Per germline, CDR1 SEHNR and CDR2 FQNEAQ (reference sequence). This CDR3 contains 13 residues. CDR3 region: CASSFAGANVRTF. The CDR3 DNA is TGTGCCAGCAGCTTTGCTGGGGCCAACGTCCGGACTTTC.

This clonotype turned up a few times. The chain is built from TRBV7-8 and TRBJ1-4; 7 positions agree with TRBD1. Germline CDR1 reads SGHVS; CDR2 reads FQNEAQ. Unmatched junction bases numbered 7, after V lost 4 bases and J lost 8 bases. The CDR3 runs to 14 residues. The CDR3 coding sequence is TGTGCCAGCAGCTCGATGACAGGGCCCGAAAAACTGTTTTTT. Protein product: CASSSMTGPEKLFF.

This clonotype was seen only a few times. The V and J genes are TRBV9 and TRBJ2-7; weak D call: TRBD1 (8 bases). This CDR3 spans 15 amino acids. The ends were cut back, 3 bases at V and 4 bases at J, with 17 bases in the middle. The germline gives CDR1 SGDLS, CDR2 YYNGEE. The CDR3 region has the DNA TGTGCCAGCAGCGAGGGGAGGGACAGGCCATACGAGCAGTACTTC. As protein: CASSEGRDRPYEQYF.

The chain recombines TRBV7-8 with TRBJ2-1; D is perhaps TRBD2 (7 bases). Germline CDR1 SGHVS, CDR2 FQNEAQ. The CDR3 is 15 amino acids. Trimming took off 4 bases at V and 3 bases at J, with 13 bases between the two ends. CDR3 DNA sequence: TGTGCCAGCAGCTGGGGGGGGACATTCTACAATGAGCAGTTCTTC. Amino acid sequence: CASSWGGTFYNEQFF. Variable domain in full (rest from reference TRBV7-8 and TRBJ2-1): GAGVSQSPRYKVAKRGQDVALRCDPISGHVSLFWYQQALGQGPEFLTYFQNEAQLDKSGLPSDRFFAERPEGSVSTLKIQRTQQEDSAVYLCASSWGGTFYNEQFFGPGTRLTVL.